A selection of T cell receptor beta chains follows, all from one sample in a study of cytomegalovirus exposure and HLA in healthy donors. Libraries were prepared by immunoSEQ multiplex PCR; TCRdb keeps only in-frame clonotypes and omits some of them. Altogether about 110,000 clones are present, about an eighth being singletons, with the ten largest covering more than 15%. The sample taken for sequencing was PBMCs. These receptors were taken from a man between 35 and 55 years old in good health and CMV-seropositive. Both conserved end residues are trimmed from each CDR3. Each record gives: V gene, clone size, J gene, D gene, CDR3 protein. A D gene is named only where the DNA matches it firmly. Rows may omit the clone size; those that give it use once, few, many or a size class.

V: TRBV29-1
size: -
J: TRBJ1-5
D: -
CDR3: SVDLRDNQPQH

V: TRBV5-1
size: few
J: TRBJ2-7
D: -
CDR3: ASSPGRGGSYEQY

V: TRBV6-4
size: few
J: TRBJ2-3
D: TRBD2
CDR3: ASSELAGGDTDTQY

V: TRBV27
size: few
J: TRBJ2-7
D: TRBD1
CDR3: ASSPWTGWEQY

V: TRBV5-4
size: -
J: TRBJ2-5
D: TRBD2
CDR3: ASSSGTSGRARETQY

V: TRBV9
size: -
J: TRBJ2-2
D: -
CDR3: ASSVGTGAGELF

V: TRBV10-2
size: -
J: TRBJ2-3
D: -
CDR3: ASSESRGDTQY

V: TRBV18
size: few
J: TRBJ1-5
D: TRBD1
CDR3: ASSSEQGAGQPQH

V: TRBV5-6
size: -
J: TRBJ1-2
D: TRBD1
CDR3: ASSGQGPLHGYT

V: TRBV5-1
size: -
J: TRBJ1-5
D: -
CDR3: ASSLGGESNQPQH

V: TRBV5-4
size: -
J: TRBJ2-2
D: TRBD1
CDR3: ASTAGTGGIRYTGELF

V: TRBV7-2
size: -
J: TRBJ1-1
D: -
CDR3: ASSLERLMNTEAF

V: TRBV11-2
size: -
J: TRBJ1-4
D: -
CDR3: ASRQGVQVSNEKLF

V: TRBV9
size: -
J: TRBJ2-7
D: TRBD1
CDR3: ASSVAPGGWYEQY

V: TRBV12-5
size: few
J: TRBJ2-2
D: -
CDR3: ASGLSNTGELF

V: TRBV11-3
size: -
J: TRBJ2-5
D: -
CDR3: ASSTIAQETQY

V: TRBV5-1
size: -
J: TRBJ2-5
D: TRBD1
CDR3: ASSLQGAPGEQY

V: TRBV2
size: -
J: TRBJ2-5
D: -
CDR3: ASARRGMETQY

V: TRBV28
size: -
J: TRBJ1-5
D: TRBD1
CDR3: ASSSLTGGRGQPQH

V: TRBV13
size: few
J: TRBJ2-1
D: TRBD2
CDR3: ASSLPPTSGRAAYNEQF

V: TRBV9
size: -
J: TRBJ2-7
D: TRBD2
CDR3: ASSVSSGHEQY

V: TRBV11-3
size: -
J: TRBJ2-2
D: TRBD2
CDR3: ASSLVAGVGELF

V: TRBV7-9
size: -
J: TRBJ1-5
D: TRBD1
CDR3: ASSLGGRGVLSNQPQH

V: TRBV7-9
size: few
J: TRBJ2-2
D: TRBD2
CDR3: ASTQLAGEGTGELF

V: TRBV5-1
size: few
J: TRBJ1-2
D: TRBD1
CDR3: ASSLVQQGTGYT

V: TRBV5-4
size: few
J: TRBJ1-2
D: -
CDR3: ASSLADSYGYT

V: TRBV4-1
size: -
J: TRBJ2-4
D: TRBD2
CDR3: DSRQADERERGRAKNIQY

V: TRBV6-5
size: few
J: TRBJ2-1
D: -
CDR3: ASSNVETPLGEQF

V: TRBV10-3
size: few
J: TRBJ1-4
D: -
CDR3: AISEAPANEKLF